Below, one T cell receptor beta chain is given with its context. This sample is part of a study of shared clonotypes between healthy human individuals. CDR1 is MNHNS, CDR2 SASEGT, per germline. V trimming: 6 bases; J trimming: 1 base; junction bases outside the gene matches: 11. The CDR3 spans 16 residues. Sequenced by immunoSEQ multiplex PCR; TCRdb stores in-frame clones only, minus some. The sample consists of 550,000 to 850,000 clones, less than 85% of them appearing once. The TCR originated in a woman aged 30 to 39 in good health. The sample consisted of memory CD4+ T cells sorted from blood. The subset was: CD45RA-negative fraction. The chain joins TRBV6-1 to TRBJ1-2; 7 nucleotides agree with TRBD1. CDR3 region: CASRERRTGLNYGYTF. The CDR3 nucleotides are TGTGCCAGCAGAGAAAGAAGGACAGGCCTTAACTATGGCTACACCTTC.